The next 22 T cell receptor beta chains were all read from a single sample in a study of blood T cell repertoires in COVID-19. Clones were read by immunoSEQ multiplex PCR, and TCRdb kept only the in-frame ones, dropping some. The data contain 200,000 to 250,000 clones, around 83% of them singletons. Sequencing was done on a sample of peripheral blood. These receptor sequences come from a woman in her forties or fifties with acute or convalescent COVID-19.

The genes are TRBV7-9 and TRBJ2-3, with 7 bases fitting TRBD2. The CDR3 has 14 residues. V was pared by 4 bases and J by 2 bases, with 3 bases of the junction left unmatched. Germline lookup yields CDR1 SEHNR and CDR2 FQNEAQ (reference sequence). The CDR3 sequence is CASSSLAVTDTQYF. CDR3 DNA: TGTGCCAGCAGCTCGCTAGCGGTCACAGATACGCAGTATTTT.

The chain combines TRBV29-1 with TRBJ2-5, with TRBD2 as a possible D gene (7 bases). V was clipped by 6 bases and J by 2 bases, with 16 bases between them. Germline V gene lookup returns CDR1 SQVTM and CDR2 ANQGSEA. This CDR3 is 14 amino acids long. This chain's CDR3 is CSVRGAGEQETQYF. CDR3 DNA sequence: TGCAGCGTCCGGGGGGCGGGGGAGCAAGAGACCCAGTACTTC. Using reference TRBV29-1 and TRBJ2-5 for the parts outside the CDR3, the full variable domain is SAVISQKPSRDICQRGTSLTIQCQVDSQVTMMFWYRQQPGQSLTLIATANQGSEATYESGFVIDKFPISRPNLTFSTLTVSNMSPEDSSIYLCSVRGAGEQETQYFGPGTRLLVL.

The genes are TRBV19 and TRBJ1-4, with TRBD1 matching over 8 bases. CDR1 is LNHDA and CDR2 is SQIVND in the germline V gene (reference sequence). J gave up 0 bases and V 5 bases, and 8 bases lay outside the gene matches. This CDR3 is 17 amino acids long. This chain's CDR3 is CASSFWQGASTNEKLFF. In DNA, the CDR3 is TGTGCCAGTAGTTTCTGGCAGGGGGCCTCAACTAATGAAAAACTGTTTTTT. Full variable domain (rest looked up from reference TRBV19 and TRBJ1-4): DGGITQSPKYLFRKEGQNVTLSCEQNLNHDAMYWYRQDPGQGLRLIYYSQIVNDFQKGDIAEGYSVSREKKESFPLTVTSAQKNPTAFYLCASSFWQGASTNEKLFFGSGTQLSVL.

The chain is built from TRBV29-1 and TRBJ1-2, with TRBD1 as a possible D gene (5 bases). Trimming stripped 3 bases from V and 8 bases from J, with 10 bases between. This CDR3 is built from 11 residues. Germline assignment: CDR1 SQVTM and CDR2 ANQGSEA. In DNA form, the CDR3 reads TGCAGCGTTGAGGGGGGAGGGGGCTACACCTTC. It yields the protein CSVEGGGGYTF.

V gene TRBV27 combines with J gene TRBJ2-7, with D maybe TRBD1 (6 bases). Germline CDR1 reads MNHEY; CDR2 reads SMNVEV (reference sequence). The CDR3 covers 15 residues. The germline V and J ends were trimmed by 2 bases and 3 bases, with 14 bases remaining between them. The CDR3 loop reads CASSLGPGDHYEQYF. As DNA, the CDR3 is TGTGCCAGCAGTTTAGGGCCAGGGGACCACTACGAGCAGTACTTC.

The V and J genes are TRBV30 and TRBJ1-5, with D perhaps matching TRBD1 (6 bases). In germline, CDR1 is GTSNPN, CDR2 SVGIG (reference sequence). The V end was cut by 2 bases, the J end by 6 bases, with 20 bases between. The CDR3 contains 16 residues. The CDR3 DNA sequence: TGTGCCTGGAGTAACCTCCCTCTAACAGGGAGTCAGCCCCAGCATTTT. This encodes CAWSNLPLTGSQPQHF.

The V call is TRBV5-6, the J call TRBJ1-1; 7 nucleotides match TRBD1. This CDR3 spans 15 amino acids. V shed 3 bases, J shed 8 bases, and the junction held 13 bases outside the gene matches. Germline CDR1 reads SGHDT; CDR2 reads YYEEEE. CDR3 DNA: TGTGCCAGCAGCTCCCCCAGAGACAGGGCGGGGGAAGCTTTCTTT. It yields the protein CASSSPRDRAGEAFF. Filled out from reference TRBV5-6 and TRBJ1-1, the complete variable domain reads DAGVTQSPTHLIKTRGQQVTLRCSPKSGHDTVSWYQQALGQGPQFIFQYYEEEERQRGNFPDRFSGHQFPNYSSELNVNALLLGDSALYLCASSSPRDRAGEAFFGQGTRLTVV.

The gene calls are TRBV18 and TRBJ2-1; D possibly corresponds to TRBD2 (8 bases). Trimming removed 3 bases from V and 5 bases from J, with 20 bases in between. CDR3 length: 17 residues. The germline V gene encodes CDR1 KGHSH and CDR2 LQKENI. CDR3 coding DNA: TGTGCCAGCTCACCGAGGGGGCCCAGCGGGAGTGACAATGAGCAGTTCTTC. Protein sequence: CASSPRGPSGSDNEQFF. Filled out from reference TRBV18 and TRBJ2-1, the complete variable domain reads NAGVMQNPRHLVRRRGQEARLRCSPMKGHSHVYWYRQLPEEGLKFMVYLQKENIIDESGMPKERFSAEFPKEGPSILRIQQVVRGDSAAYFCASSPRGPSGSDNEQFFGPGTRLTVL.

Concerning this clone: Relative to the germline gene, one junction end is altered; a read error may explain this. The chain has TRBV3-1 (or the pseudogene TRBV3-2) and TRBJ1-2, with a weak D call TRBD1 (5 bases). The CDR3 has 14 amino acids. Germline CDR1 reads LGHDT; CDR2 reads YNNKEL (reference sequence). In DNA, the CDR3 is TGTGCCAGCAGCCAAGCCCCCGGGACTGGCTTCTTGCTCTTC. As protein: CASSQAPGTGFLLF.

J is TRBJ2-2 and V is TRBV18; a weak D match, TRBD2 (5 bases). V lost 6 bases and J lost 0, with 14 bases in between. In germline, CDR1 is KGHSH, CDR2 LQKENI. The CDR3 spans 16 residues. This CDR3 is CASSPKGAANTGELFF. CDR3 coding DNA: TGTGCCAGCTCCCCCAAGGGAGCCGCGAACACCGGGGAGCTGTTTTTT.

The V and J genes are TRBV4-1 and TRBJ1-4; the D is unclear. CDR1 MGHRA and CDR2 YSYEKL come from the germline V gene. V was cut by 1 base and J by 7 bases, with 10 bases left in between. The CDR3 spans 14 residues. The CDR3 region has the DNA TGCGCCAGCAGCCAAGGTGACAAAGGTGAAAAACTGTTTTTT. Residues: CASSQGDKGEKLFF.

The CDR3 DNA reads as TGTGCCAGCAGTGACCAGGGGAATCAGCCCCAGCATTTT. Its protein product is CASSDQGNQPQHF. The genes are TRBV2 and TRBJ1-5, with D tentatively TRBD1 (6 bases). The CDR3 has 13 residues. The germline CDR1 and CDR2 sequences are SNHLY and FYNNEI. V was trimmed by 3 bases and J by 4 bases, leaving 7 bases between them.

This chain joins TRBV2 and TRBJ1-1; D is unclear. The CDR3 length is 12 residues. Germline assignment: CDR1 SNHLY and CDR2 FYNNEI. Trimming removed 3 bases at V and 5 bases at J, with 7 bases between. CDR3 bases: TGTGCCAGCAGTGATCGTGTTACTGAAGCTTTCTTT. Translating it yields CASSDRVTEAFF.

The V gene is TRBV5-1, the J gene TRBJ1-6; no clear D. Trimming removed 0 bases from V and 5 bases from J, with 6 bases in between. There are 14 residues in the CDR3. CDR1 and CDR2 from the germline V gene are SGHRS and YFSETQ. CDR3 loop: CASSLDGNNSPLHF. The CDR3 region has the DNA TGCGCCAGCAGCTTGGACGGTAATAATTCACCCCTCCACTTT.

This chain joins TRBV7-2 and TRBJ1-2; 8 nucleotides line up with TRBD1. This CDR3 is 15 amino acids long. V dropped 4 bases and J dropped 3; count of bases not matched to a gene: 7. The germline CDR1 and CDR2 sequences are SGHTA and FQGNSA. CDR3 region: CASSSKPGQDYGYTF. DNA for the CDR3: TGTGCCAGCAGCTCAAAACCGGGACAGGACTATGGCTACACCTTC.

This clone came up a few times. This chain uses TRBV29-1 with TRBJ2-3, with 13 bases lining up with TRBD2. Germline V gene sequence: CDR1 SQVTM, CDR2 ANQGSEA. This CDR3 is built from 16 residues. Trimming cost V 5 bases and J 3 bases; bases outside gene matches: 8. The CDR3 DNA reads as TGCAGCGTTATTTCATGGACTAGCGGGAGTACAGATACGCAGTATTTT. This translates into CSVISWTSGSTDTQYF.

DNA for the CDR3: TGTGCCAGCAGTCCCTCGTTACTAGCGGGGGGATGGCAGTACTTC. This translates into CASSPSLLAGGWQYF. This sequence joins TRBV27 and TRBJ2-7; TRBD2 agrees at 12 bases. Germline V gene sequence: CDR1 MNHEY, CDR2 SMNVEV (reference sequence). V shed 5 bases, J shed 9 bases, and the junction held 11 bases outside the gene matches. The CDR3 covers 15 residues.

The chain recombines TRBV3-1 (or the pseudogene TRBV3-2) with TRBJ2-5; 12 nucleotides align to TRBD2. CDR1 is LGHDT, CDR2 YNNKEL, per germline (reference sequence). Germline trimming cut 1 base from V and 6 bases from J; bases unmatched to any gene: 6. There are 16 residues in the CDR3. CDR3 in DNA: TGTGCCAGCAGCCAAGGAACTAGCGGGAGGTTCCAGACCCAGTACTTC. This codes for CASSQGTSGRFQTQYF.

V is TRBV7-2 and J is TRBJ1-3; no reliable D call. Trimming stripped 0 bases from V and 0 bases from J, with 3 bases between. The CDR3 runs 14 residues. Germline CDR1 is SGHTA and CDR2 is FQGNSA. The CDR3, as DNA: TGTGCCAGCAGCTTAGCCAGCTCTGGAAACACCATATATTTT. As protein: CASSLASSGNTIYF.

The genes are TRBV9 and TRBJ2-6, with TRBD1 as a possible D gene (6 bases). This CDR3 contains 15 residues. The V end was cut by 4 bases, the J end by 1 base, with 9 bases between. Per germline, CDR1 SGDLS and CDR2 YYNGEE. This chain's CDR3 is CASSPQGSGANVLTF. For the CDR3, the DNA is TGTGCCAGCAGCCCTCAGGGGTCTGGGGCCAACGTCCTGACTTTC.

Points on this clone: The same CDR3 also results from other DNA sequences found in this sample. The chain couples TRBV28 to TRBJ1-2, with TRBD1 as a possible D gene (5 bases). Trimming shortened V by 4 bases and J by 5 bases, and 8 bases separated the two germline ends. This CDR3 comprises 12 residues. Looked up from germline, CDR1 is MDHEN and CDR2 is SYDVKM. The DNA for the CDR3 is TGTGCCAGCAGTTCGACAGCGTATGGCTACACCTTC. Amino acids: CASSSTAYGYTF.

The J gene is TRBJ2-7, the V gene TRBV6-1; 8 bases agree with TRBD2. The germline V gene encodes CDR1 MNHNS and CDR2 SASEGT. Trimming cost V 3 bases and J 2 bases; bases outside gene matches: 6. CDR3 length: 15 residues. The CDR3, as DNA: TGTGCCAGCAGTGAGCCCGGCGGGAGGCCCTACGAGCAGTACTTC. Translation gives CASSEPGGRPYEQYF.